The 30 T cell receptor beta chains below come from one sample, sequenced in a study of CD8 T cells in Susac syndrome. RNA, at about 0.45 to 1 ug, was reverse transcribed with random hexamers. TCRdb itself ran the immunoSEQ multiplex PCR reads through MiXCR, one entry per CDR3 protein. The sample has approximately 190,000 distinct CDR3 sequences, roughly 94% seen once; the top ten hold about 0.15%. Material: CD8+ T cells from PBMCs. The receptors here all came from a human donor with Susac syndrome.

The rearrangement links TRBV12-3 or TRBV12-4 to TRBJ2-1; D unclear. CDR3 length: 14 amino acids. V was shortened by 5 bases and J by 4 bases, with 12 bases between the two germline ends. CDR3: CASSPTITYNEQFF. The CDR3 coding sequence is TGTGCCAGCAGTCCAACAATTACTTACAATGAGCAGTTCTTC.

V and J are TRBV13 and TRBJ2-1; 7 bases align to TRBD2. CDR1 and CDR2 from the germline V gene are PRHDT and FYEKMQ (reference sequence). This CDR3 has 15 amino acids. The trim removed 5 bases at V and 0 bases at J, leaving 4 bases unmatched. The CDR3 nucleotides are TGTGCCAGCAGCCTCGGGAGGACCTCCTACAATGAGCAGTTCTTC. It codes for CASSLGRTSYNEQFF.

The count of this clonotype is one. This rearrangement joins TRBV18 to TRBJ1-5; the D is unclear. The CDR3 consists of 14 residues. Germline V gives CDR1 KGHSH, CDR2 LQKENI. V lost 3 bases to trimming and J lost 1 base, with 7 bases between them. The CDR3 loop reads CASSPGWSNQPQHF. In DNA form, the CDR3 reads TGTGCCAGCTCACCGGGATGGAGCAATCAGCCCCAGCATTTT. Filled out from reference TRBV18 and TRBJ1-5, the complete variable domain reads NAGVMQNPRHLVRRRGQEARLRCSPMKGHSHVYWYRQLPEEGLKFMVYLQKENIIDESGMPKERFSAEFPKEGPSILRIQQVVRGDSAAYFCASSPGWSNQPQHFGDGTRLSIL.

The chain has TRBV12-3 or TRBV12-4 and TRBJ2-5, with TRBD2 matching over 10 bases. This CDR3 has 15 residues. The ends lost 6 bases at V and 3 bases at J; junction bases unmatched: 7. The CDR3 nucleotides read TGTGCCAGCAGAGACCAGCGGGGGGGCAAAGAGACCCAGTACTTC. It is translated as CASRDQRGGKETQYF.

This chain uses TRBV30 with TRBJ2-7; D gene ambiguous. The CDR3 length is 12 residues. V lost 0 bases, J lost 3 bases, and 6 bases lay in between. The V gene's germline CDR1 is GTSNPN and CDR2 SVGIG (reference sequence). The CDR3 reads CAWSVLGYEQYF. As DNA, the CDR3 is TGTGCCTGGAGTGTACTCGGCTACGAGCAGTACTTC. Full variable domain (outside the CDR3, taken from reference TRBV30 and TRBJ2-7): SQTIHQWPATLVQPVGSPLSLECTVEGTSNPNLYWYRQAAGRGLQLLFYSVGIGQISSEVPQNLSASRPQDRQFILSSKKLLLSDSGFYLCAWSVLGYEQYFGPGTRLTVT.

This chain joins TRBV9 and TRBJ2-1; D assignment may be TRBD1 or TRBD2 (6 bases each). This CDR3 is built from 17 residues. Germline CDR1 and CDR2: SGDLS and YYNGEE. The V gene lost 4 bases and the J gene lost 8 bases, with 25 bases spanning the gap. CDR3 region: CASSPPRGLEAGDEQFF. DNA for the CDR3: TGTGCCAGCAGCCCACCCCGGGGGCTCGAGGCTGGCGATGAGCAGTTCTTC. The full variable domain, with the rest looked up from reference TRBV9 and TRBJ2-1, is DSGVTQTPKHLITATGQRVTLRCSPRSGDLSVYWYQQSLDQGLQFLIQYYNGEERAKGNILERFSAQQFPDLHSELNLSSLELGDSALYFCASSPPRGLEAGDEQFFGPGTRLTVL.

A few counts support this clonotype. This chain connects TRBV20-1 to TRBJ2-1, with D unresolved. The CDR3 runs 13 residues. The V end lost 0 bases, the J end lost 5 bases, and 8 bases lay between the germline ends. CDR1 is DFQATT and CDR2 is SNEGSKA in the germline V gene (reference sequence). The CDR3 sequence is CSARDIGNNEQFF. DNA for the CDR3: TGCAGTGCTAGAGATATTGGAAACAATGAGCAGTTCTTC.

V is TRBV4-1 and J is TRBJ1-3, with 8 bases lining up with TRBD1. The junction had 8 bases not matched to a gene; V was cut back by 3 bases and J by 4 bases. CDR1 and CDR2 (germline): MGHRA, YSYEKL. The CDR3 is 16 amino acids. The CDR3 loop is CASSQAQGARGNTIYF. The DNA for the CDR3 is TGCGCCAGCAGCCAGGCCCAGGGGGCGCGAGGAAACACCATATATTTT.

In this sample, this clonotype turned up once. The gene calls are TRBV3-1 and TRBJ2-5, with 10 bases aligning to TRBD2. Per germline, CDR1 LGHDT and CDR2 YNNKEL (reference sequence). This CDR3 contains 16 residues. Trimming removed 6 bases from V and 5 bases from J; junction bases left unmatched: 12. CDR3 amino acids: CASRYRSGRAGETQYF. In DNA, the CDR3 is TGTGCCAGCAGATACCGGAGCGGGAGGGCCGGGGAGACCCAGTACTTC.

V is TRBV5-1 and J is TRBJ2-3, with unresolved D. V lost 4 bases and J 4 bases, leaving 13 bases between the germline ends. The CDR3 is made up of 14 amino acids. Germline V gene sequence: CDR1 SGHRS, CDR2 YFSETQ. CDR3: CASSPSTVPDTQYF. Here the CDR3 DNA reads TGCGCCAGCAGCCCATCTACAGTCCCAGATACGCAGTATTTT.

Turning to this clonotype: Germline is not matched at one junction end, which may reflect a read error. The CDR3 DNA follows: TGTGCCAGTAGTGTAGAATGGACAGGGGATGGCTACACCTTC. This gives the protein CASSVEWTGDGYTF. This chain links TRBV19 with TRBJ1-2; 9 bases are shared with TRBD1. Germline CDR1 is LNHDA and CDR2 is SQIVND (reference sequence). This CDR3 spans 14 amino acids. Full variable domain (missing parts from reference TRBV19 and TRBJ1-2): DGGITQSPKYLFRKEGQNVTLSCEQNLNHDAMYWYRQDPGQGLRLIYYSQIVNDFQKGDIAEGYSVSREKKESFPLTVTSAQKNPTAFYLCASSVEWTGDGYTFGSGTRLTVV.

The chain employs TRBV7-3 and TRBJ2-5; D unresolved. Germline CDR1 reads SGHTA; CDR2 reads FQGTGA. The CDR3 runs 13 residues. V was cut by 5 bases and J by 4 bases, with 11 bases left in between. CDR3 coding DNA: TGTGCCAGCAGCGTTGACGCGAGAGAGACCCAGTACTTC. This gives the protein CASSVDARETQYF.

The chain couples TRBV6-5 to TRBJ2-1, with 14 bases aligning to TRBD2. Losses at the gene ends were 2 bases for V and 8 bases for J; bases not matched to a gene: 5. Germline V gene sequence: CDR1 MNHEY, CDR2 SVGAGI. The CDR3 has 16 residues. CDR3 in amino acids: CASSYPTSGGAYEQFF. The CDR3 region has the DNA TGTGCCAGCAGTTACCCGACTAGCGGGGGGGCCTATGAGCAGTTCTTC.

V gene TRBV3-1 combines with J gene TRBJ1-1, with D hard to call. Trimming shortened V by 4 bases and J by 1 base, and 16 bases separated the two germline ends. The CDR3 length is 16 residues. Germline V gene data show CDR1 as LGHDT and CDR2 as YNNKEL (reference sequence). The CDR3 reads CASSLALLYKNTEAFF. The CDR3 DNA reads as TGTGCCAGCAGCCTTGCCTTACTCTACAAGAACACTGAAGCTTTCTTT.

The rearrangement links TRBV7-9 to TRBJ2-2; TRBD2 matches at 14 bases. Germline V CDR1 and CDR2: SEHNR, FQNEAQ (reference sequence). With V trimmed by 5 bases and J by 10 bases, 3 bases remained unmatched. CDR3 length equals 14 residues. In DNA form, the CDR3 reads TGTGCCAGCAGCGAGGGACTAGCGGGGGTGGAGCTGTTTTTT. Encoded protein: CASSEGLAGVELFF. Using reference TRBV7-9 and TRBJ2-2 for the parts outside the CDR3, the full variable domain is DTGVSQNPRHKITKRGQNVTFRCDPISEHNRLYWYRQTLGQGPEFLTYFQNEAQLEKSRLLSDRFSAERPKGSFSTLEIQRTEQGDSAMYLCASSEGLAGVELFFGEGSRLTVL.

The sample holds a few counts of this clonotype. The rearrangement joins TRBV27 to TRBJ2-1; tentatively, D is TRBD1 or TRBD2 (5 bases each). Germline CDR1 MNHEY, CDR2 SMNVEV (reference sequence). V lost 3 bases and J 2 bases, leaving 8 bases between the germline ends. The CDR3 loop spans 14 amino acids. In DNA form, the CDR3 reads TGTGCCAGCAGTTTGAGGGGCGCCTACAATGAGCAGTTCTTC. Its translation: CASSLRGAYNEQFF.

This clonotype was detected only once. This chain connects TRBV12-3 or TRBV12-4 to TRBJ2-1; 7 nucleotides align to TRBD2. The CDR3 is 14 amino acids. V was pared by 4 bases and J by 5 bases, with 5 bases of the junction left unmatched. The CDR3 spells CASSSLGTNNEQFF. The CDR3 DNA reads as TGTGCCAGCAGTTCACTAGGGACTAACAATGAGCAGTTCTTC.

This chain links TRBV29-1 with TRBJ1-1; D remains unclear. This CDR3 spans 13 amino acids. Germline lookup yields CDR1 SQVTM and CDR2 ANQGSEA. Trimming pared 1 base from V and 0 bases from J, leaving 6 bases between. The CDR3 reads CSVEGVLNTEAFF. CDR3 DNA: TGCAGCGTTGAAGGGGTACTGAACACTGAAGCTTTCTTT.

The V gene is TRBV6-6, the J gene TRBJ2-2; D ambiguous. The germline V gene encodes CDR1 MNHNY and CDR2 SVGAGI (reference sequence). The CDR3 has 12 amino acids. With 8 bases removed from V and 6 bases from J, the gap between germline ends came to 10 bases. CDR3 nucleotides: TGTGCCAGCTACGACGCGGCCGGGGAGCTGTTTTTT. This gives the protein CASYDAAGELFF.

V is TRBV11-2 and J is TRBJ2-3; possibly TRBD1 or TRBD2 for D (5 bases each). The CDR3 runs 12 residues. Deletions cut 7 bases from V and 3 bases from J, with 8 bases between. Germline V gives CDR1 SGHAT, CDR2 FQNNGV. The CDR3 region is CASKGTTDTQYF. In DNA, the CDR3 is TGTGCCAGCAAAGGGACGACAGATACGCAGTATTTT. The variable domain in full, completed from reference TRBV11-2 and TRBJ2-3, reads EAGVAQSPRYKIIEKRQSVAFWCNPISGHATLYWYQQILGQGPKLLIQFQNNGVVDDSQLPKDRFSAERLKGVDSTLKIQPAKLEDSAVYLCASKGTTDTQYFGPGTRLTVL.

The chain links TRBV11-3 to TRBJ1-2; D call uncertain. Trimming left V 1 base short and J 3 bases short, with 12 bases between. The CDR3 contains 15 residues. The V gene's germline CDR1 is SGHNT and CDR2 YENEEA. CDR3 in DNA: TGTGCCAGCAGCTTAGCCCCGGATAGCTACTATGGCTACACCTTC. Translation gives CASSLAPDSYYGYTF.

The rearrangement uses TRBV28 and TRBJ2-2; 9 nucleotides align to TRBD2. J lost 2 bases, V lost 7 bases, and 8 bases had no gene match. This CDR3 is 16 amino acids long. CDR1 MDHEN and CDR2 SYDVKM come from the germline V gene. In DNA, the CDR3 is TGTGCCAGCACCCCGGGACTAGCATTTAACACCGGGGAGCTGTTTTTT. Translating gives CASTPGLAFNTGELFF.

V gene TRBV29-1 combines with J gene TRBJ2-7, with 7 nucleotides matching TRBD2. V gave up 7 bases and J gave up 1 base; unmatched junction bases: 4. CDR3 length equals 12 residues. Germline V lookup: CDR1 SQVTM, CDR2 ANQGSEA. This CDR3 reads CSGRDYSYEQYF. CDR3 coding DNA: TGCAGCGGCCGGGACTATTCCTACGAGCAGTACTTC.

The chain has TRBV12-3 or TRBV12-4 and TRBJ1-5, with D perhaps matching TRBD1 (6 bases). V was clipped by 5 bases and J by 0 bases, with 8 bases between them. CDR3 length equals 14 residues. The CDR3 protein is CASSEDSSNQPQHF. The CDR3 region has the DNA TGTGCCAGCAGTGAGGACAGTAGCAATCAGCCCCAGCATTTT.

The chain carries TRBV5-1 and TRBJ2-5, with D perhaps TRBD1 (6 bases). CDR1 and CDR2 from the germline V gene are SGHRS and YFSETQ. There are 14 residues in the CDR3. With 4 bases removed from V and 2 bases from J, the gap between germline ends came to 12 bases. The CDR3 DNA sequence: TGCGCCAGCAGCCAAGGACAGATTCAAGAGACCCAGTACTTC. It yields the protein CASSQGQIQETQYF.

V usage is TRBV9 and J usage is TRBJ2-7; TRBD1 matches at 11 bases. CDR1 and CDR2 from the germline V gene are SGDLS and YYNGEE. Trimming cost V 4 bases and J 7 bases; bases outside gene matches: 7. The CDR3 has 14 residues. The CDR3 nucleotides read TGTGCCAGCAGCTATGGGACAGGGGGGGAGGAGCAGTACTTC. It translates to CASSYGTGGEEQYF.

The chain employs TRBV5-6 and TRBJ2-7; 9 positions match TRBD2. With V trimmed by 2 bases and J by 3 bases, 3 bases remained unmatched. The germline CDR1 and CDR2 sequences are SGHDT and YYEEEE. The CDR3 extends over 14 amino acids. The DNA of the CDR3 is TGTGCCAGCAGCTTAGGACTAGCGATCTACGAGCAGTACTTC. Translating it yields CASSLGLAIYEQYF.

The chain carries TRBV13 and TRBJ2-7, with a possible D match to TRBD2 (6 bases). V gave up 4 bases and J gave up 1 base, with 11 bases separating them. The CDR3 sequence is 14 residues long. In germline, CDR1 is PRHDT, CDR2 FYEKMQ (reference sequence). The CDR3, as DNA: TGTGCCAGCAGCTCCGGGACTCCGTCCTACGAGCAGTACTTC. This encodes CASSSGTPSYEQYF.

V usage is TRBV2 and J usage is TRBJ2-7, with D hard to call. Germline V lookup: CDR1 SNHLY, CDR2 FYNNEI. V was clipped by 3 bases and J by 2 bases, with 8 bases between them. The CDR3 runs 13 residues. CDR3 in amino acids: CASSDRRAYEQYF. The CDR3 nucleotides are TGTGCCAGCAGTGACCGCCGGGCCTACGAGCAGTACTTC.

CDR3 DNA sequence: TGTGCCAGCAGCTCCCCCACAATGAGGGGCGATGGCTACACCTTC. This gives the protein CASSSPTMRGDGYTF. This chain links TRBV9 with TRBJ1-2; possible D gene TRBD1, 5 bases. V was shortened by 4 bases and J by 6 bases, with 19 bases between the two germline ends. The CDR3 sequence is 15 residues long. Germline V gives CDR1 SGDLS, CDR2 YYNGEE.